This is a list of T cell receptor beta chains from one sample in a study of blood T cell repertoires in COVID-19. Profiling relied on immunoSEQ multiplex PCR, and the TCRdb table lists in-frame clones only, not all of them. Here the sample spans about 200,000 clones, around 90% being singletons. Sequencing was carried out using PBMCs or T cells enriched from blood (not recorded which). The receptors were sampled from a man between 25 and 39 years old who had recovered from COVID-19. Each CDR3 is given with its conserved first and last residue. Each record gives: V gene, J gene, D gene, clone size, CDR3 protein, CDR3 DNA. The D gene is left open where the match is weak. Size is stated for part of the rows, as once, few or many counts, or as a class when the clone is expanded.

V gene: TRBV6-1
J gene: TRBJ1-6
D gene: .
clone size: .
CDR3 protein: CASSERTALSTLHF
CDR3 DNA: TGTGCCAGCAGTGAACGGACAGCCCTTTCGACCCTCCACTTT

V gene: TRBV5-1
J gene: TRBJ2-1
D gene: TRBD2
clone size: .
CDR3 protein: CASSPGTSLGNEQFF
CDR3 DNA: TGCGCCAGCAGCCCAGGGACTAGCTTGGGCAATGAGCAGTTCTTC

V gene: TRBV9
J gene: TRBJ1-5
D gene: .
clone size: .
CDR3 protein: CASSVLGQDSNQPQHF
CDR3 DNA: TGTGCCAGCAGCGTACTGGGACAAGATAGCAATCAGCCCCAGCATTTT

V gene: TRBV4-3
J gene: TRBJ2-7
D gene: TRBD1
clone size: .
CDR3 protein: CASSQDIGTGGYEQYF
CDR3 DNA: TGCGCCAGCAGCCAAGATATCGGGACAGGGGGCTACGAGCAGTACTTC

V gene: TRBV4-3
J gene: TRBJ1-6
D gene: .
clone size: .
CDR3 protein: CASSQGKEESPLHF
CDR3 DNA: TGCGCCAGCAGCCAAGGCAAGGAGGAGTCACCCCTCCACTTT

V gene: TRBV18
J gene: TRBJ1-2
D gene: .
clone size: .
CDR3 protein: CASSPTLDRIPYGYTF
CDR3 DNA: TGTGCCAGCTCACCTACCCTCGACAGAATCCCTTATGGCTACACCTTC

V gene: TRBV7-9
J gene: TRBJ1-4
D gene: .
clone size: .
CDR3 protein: CASSLGQGFEKLFF
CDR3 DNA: TGTGCCAGCAGCTTAGGCCAGGGTTTTGAAAAACTGTTTTTT

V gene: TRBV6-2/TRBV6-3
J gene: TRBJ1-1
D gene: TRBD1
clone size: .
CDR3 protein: CASSFIQGPNTEAFF
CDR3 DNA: TGTGCCAGCAGTTTCATACAGGGGCCGAACACTGAAGCTTTCTTT

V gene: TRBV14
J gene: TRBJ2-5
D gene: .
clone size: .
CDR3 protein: CASSQDARARQETQYF
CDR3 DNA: TGTGCCAGCAGCCAAGATGCCAGGGCACGGCAAGAGACCCAGTACTTC

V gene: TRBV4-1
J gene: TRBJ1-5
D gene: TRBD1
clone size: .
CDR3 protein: CASSQDRGRNQPQHF
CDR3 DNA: TGCGCCAGCAGCCAGGACAGGGGGCGTAATCAGCCCCAGCATTTT

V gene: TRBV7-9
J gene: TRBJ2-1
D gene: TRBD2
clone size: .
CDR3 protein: CASSILAGLGEQFF
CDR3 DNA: TGTGCCAGCAGCATACTAGCGGGACTCGGTGAGCAGTTCTTC

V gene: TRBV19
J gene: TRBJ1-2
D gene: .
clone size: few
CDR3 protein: CASSTTYGYTF
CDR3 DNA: TGTGCCAGTAGTACTACCTATGGCTACACCTTC

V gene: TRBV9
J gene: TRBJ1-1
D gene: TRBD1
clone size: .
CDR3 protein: CASSPGGRNTEAFF
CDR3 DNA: TGTGCCAGCAGCCCAGGGGGCAGGAACACTGAAGCTTTCTTT

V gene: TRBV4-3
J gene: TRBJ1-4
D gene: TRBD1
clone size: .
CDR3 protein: CASSQGTGSEKLFF
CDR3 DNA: TGCGCCAGCAGCCAAGGGACAGGTAGCGAAAAACTGTTTTTT

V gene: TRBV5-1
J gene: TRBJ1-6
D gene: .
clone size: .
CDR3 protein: CASSLGQGSTLHF
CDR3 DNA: TGCGCCAGCAGCTTGGGGCAGGGTAGTACCCTCCACTTT

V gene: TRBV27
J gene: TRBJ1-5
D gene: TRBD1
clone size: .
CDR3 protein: CASRQGASNQPQHF
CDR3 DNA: TGTGCCAGCAGACAGGGGGCCAGCAATCAGCCCCAGCATTTT

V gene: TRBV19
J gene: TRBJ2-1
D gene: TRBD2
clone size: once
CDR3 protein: CASSIGGTSYNEQFF
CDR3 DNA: TGTGCCAGTAGTATCGGGGGGACTAGCTACAATGAGCAGTTCTTC

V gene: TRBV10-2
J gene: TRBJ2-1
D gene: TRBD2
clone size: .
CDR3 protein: CASRGLAGVIDEQFF
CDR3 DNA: TGCGCCAGCAGAGGTCTAGCGGGAGTCATCGATGAGCAGTTCTTC

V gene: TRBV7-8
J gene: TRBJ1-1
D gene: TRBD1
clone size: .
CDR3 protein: CASRPRQGGTEAFF
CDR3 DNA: TGTGCCAGCAGACCCCGACAGGGTGGCACTGAAGCTTTCTTT

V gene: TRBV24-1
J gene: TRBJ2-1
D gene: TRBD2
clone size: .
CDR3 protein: CATSDLPSGDNEQFF
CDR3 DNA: TGTGCCACCAGTGATTTGCCTAGCGGGGACAATGAGCAGTTCTTC

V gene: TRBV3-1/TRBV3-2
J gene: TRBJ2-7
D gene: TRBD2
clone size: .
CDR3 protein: CASSQEGRDPYEQYF
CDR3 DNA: TGTGCCAGCAGCCAAGAGGGGAGGGATCCCTACGAGCAGTACTTC

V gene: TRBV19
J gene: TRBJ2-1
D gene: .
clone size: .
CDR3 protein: CASSIDSGSYNEQFF
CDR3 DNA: TGTGCCAGTAGTATAGATTCGGGCTCCTACAATGAGCAGTTCTTC